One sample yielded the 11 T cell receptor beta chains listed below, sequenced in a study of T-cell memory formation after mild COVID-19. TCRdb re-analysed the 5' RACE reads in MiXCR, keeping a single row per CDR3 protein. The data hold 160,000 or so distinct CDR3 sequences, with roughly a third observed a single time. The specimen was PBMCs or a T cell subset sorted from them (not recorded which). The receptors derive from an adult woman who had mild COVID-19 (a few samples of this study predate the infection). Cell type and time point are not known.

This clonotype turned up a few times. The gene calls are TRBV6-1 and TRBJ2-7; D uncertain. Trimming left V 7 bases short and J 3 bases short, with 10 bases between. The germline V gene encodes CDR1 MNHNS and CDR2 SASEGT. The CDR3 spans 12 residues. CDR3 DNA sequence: TGTGCCAGCACAGGCAGAGACTACGAGCAGTACTTC. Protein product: CASTGRDYEQYF.

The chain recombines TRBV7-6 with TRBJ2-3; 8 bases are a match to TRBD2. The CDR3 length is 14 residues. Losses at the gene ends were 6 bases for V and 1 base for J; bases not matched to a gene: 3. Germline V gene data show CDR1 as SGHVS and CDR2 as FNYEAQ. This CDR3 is CASSRRGGTDTQYF. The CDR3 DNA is TGTGCCAGCAGTCGGCGGGGGGGCACAGATACGCAGTATTTT.

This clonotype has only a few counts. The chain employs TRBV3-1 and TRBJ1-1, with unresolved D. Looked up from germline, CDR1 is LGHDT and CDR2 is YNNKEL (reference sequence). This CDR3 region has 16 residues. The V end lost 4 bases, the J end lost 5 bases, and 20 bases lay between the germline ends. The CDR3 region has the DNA TGTGCCAGCAGCCCAAAGATCCAGCCCCGTCGGACTGAAGCTTTCTTT. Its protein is CASSPKIQPRRTEAFF.

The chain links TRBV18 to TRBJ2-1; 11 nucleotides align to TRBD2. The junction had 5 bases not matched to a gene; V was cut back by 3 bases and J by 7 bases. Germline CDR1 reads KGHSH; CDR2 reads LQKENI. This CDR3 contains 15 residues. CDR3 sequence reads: CASSPGLADGNEQFF. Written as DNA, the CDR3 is TGTGCCAGCTCACCGGGACTAGCGGATGGGAATGAGCAGTTCTTC.

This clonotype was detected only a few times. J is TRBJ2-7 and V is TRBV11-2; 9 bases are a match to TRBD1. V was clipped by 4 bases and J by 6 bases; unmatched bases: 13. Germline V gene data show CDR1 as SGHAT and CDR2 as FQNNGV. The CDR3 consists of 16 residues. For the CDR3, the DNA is TGTGCCAGCAGCTCCGAGCCCGGGACAGGGTACCGCGAGCAGTACTTC. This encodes CASSSEPGTGYREQYF.

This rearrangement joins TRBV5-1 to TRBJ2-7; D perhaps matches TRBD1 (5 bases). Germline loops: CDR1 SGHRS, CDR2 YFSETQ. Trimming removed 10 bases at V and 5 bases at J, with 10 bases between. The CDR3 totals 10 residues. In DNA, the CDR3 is TGCGCCGCTGACAGCCACGAGCAGTACTTC. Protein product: CAADSHEQYF. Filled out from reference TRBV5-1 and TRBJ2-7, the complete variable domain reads KAGVTQTPRYLIKTRGQQVTLSCSPISGHRSVSWYQQTPGQGLQFLFEYFSETQRNKGNFPGRFSGRQFSNSRSEMNVSTLELGDSALYLCAADSHEQYFGPGTRLTVT.

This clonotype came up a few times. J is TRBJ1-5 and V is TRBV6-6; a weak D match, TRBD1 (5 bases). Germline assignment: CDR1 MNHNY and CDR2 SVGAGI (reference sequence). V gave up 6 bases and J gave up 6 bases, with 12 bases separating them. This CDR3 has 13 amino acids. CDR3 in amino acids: CASSPRVGQPQHF. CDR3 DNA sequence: TGTGCCAGCAGCCCCAGGGTTGGTCAGCCCCAGCATTTT.

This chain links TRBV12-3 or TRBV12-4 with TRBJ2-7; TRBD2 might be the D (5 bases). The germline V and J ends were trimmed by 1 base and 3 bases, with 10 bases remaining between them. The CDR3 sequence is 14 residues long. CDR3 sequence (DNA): TGTGCCAGCAGTTTAGACGGGAACAGCTACGAGCAGTACTTC. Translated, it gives CASSLDGNSYEQYF.

The CDR3 DNA reads TGTGCCAGCAGCCAAGATAGGACTCTCCGAAGCACCGGGGAGCTGTTTTTT. It specifies CASSQDRTLRSTGELFF. The chain combines TRBV3-1 with TRBJ2-2, with D possibly being TRBD2 (5 bases). The germline V gene has CDR1 LGHDT and CDR2 YNNKEL (reference sequence). The CDR3 length is 17 residues. The germline V and J ends were trimmed by 0 bases and 4 bases, with 15 bases remaining between them.

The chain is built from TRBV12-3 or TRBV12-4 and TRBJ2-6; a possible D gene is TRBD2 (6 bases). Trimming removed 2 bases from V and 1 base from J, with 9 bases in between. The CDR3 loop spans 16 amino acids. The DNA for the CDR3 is TGTGCCAGCAGTTTATTAGGGAGGTCTGGGGCCAACGTCCTGACTTTC. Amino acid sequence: CASSLLGRSGANVLTF.

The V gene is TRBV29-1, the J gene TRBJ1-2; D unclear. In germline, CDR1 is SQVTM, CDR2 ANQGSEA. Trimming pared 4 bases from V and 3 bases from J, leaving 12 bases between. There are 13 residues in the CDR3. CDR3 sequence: CSVARPNDYGYTF. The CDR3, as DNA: TGCAGCGTTGCCAGGCCTAATGACTATGGCTACACCTTC.